One sample yielded the 3 T cell receptor beta chains listed below, sequenced in a study of shared clonotypes between healthy human individuals. Repertoires were generated with immunoSEQ multiplex PCR, while TCRdb's copy carries only in-frame clones and drops some. The data show about 2,500,000 clones, with roughly nine tenths seen just once and over 0.12% held by the top ten. The sequenced sample was naive CD4+ T cells sorted from blood. Subset of the sample: CD45RA+ positively selected. Receptors were obtained from a man younger than 30 in good health.

The chain is built from TRBV9 and TRBJ1-2; D is unclear. The germline V gene encodes CDR1 SGDLS and CDR2 YYNGEE. The CDR3 consists of 14 residues. The V end was cut by 2 bases, the J end by 8 bases, with 16 bases between. The CDR3 protein is CASSVMDVEGGYTF. CDR3 sequence (DNA): TGTGCCAGCAGCGTCATGGACGTGGAAGGAGGCTACACCTTC.

The chain has TRBV20-1 and TRBJ1-1, with a tentative D call TRBD1 (5 bases). The CDR3 loop spans 11 amino acids. V was clipped by 5 bases and J by 6 bases, with 10 bases between them. Germline V gene lookup returns CDR1 DFQATT and CDR2 SNEGSKA (reference sequence). CDR3: CSAGRGAEAFF. The CDR3 coding sequence is TGCAGTGCTGGACGGGGGGCTGAAGCTTTCTTT.

V usage is TRBV6-6 and J usage is TRBJ2-7; D call uncertain. The CDR3 is 14 residues long. The V gene's germline CDR1 is MNHNY and CDR2 SVGAGI (reference sequence). Trimming took off 5 bases at V and 0 bases at J, with 11 bases between the two ends. CDR3 amino acids: CASSRPESSYEQYF. Written as DNA, the CDR3 is TGTGCCAGCAGTCGACCGGAGAGCTCCTACGAGCAGTACTTC.